The 27 T cell receptor beta chains in this list originate from one sample, sequenced in a study of blood T cells in healthy people across ages. A sample-barcoded 5' primer and a J-beta primer mix were used in a second PCR of roughly 7 to 11 cycles. TCRdb passed the 5' RACE reads through MiXCR, listing each CDR3 protein once. The table shows some 850,000 distinct CDR3 sequences, with roughly 25% occurring only once. The sample was also reused in another study, on T cells of mothers and their children.

The sample comprised blood. These receptors originate from a boy aged 5 to 17 in good health.

This clonotype was counted a few times. The genes are TRBV6-2 or TRBV6-3 and TRBJ1-6; maybe TRBD1 (5 bases). Trimming left V 2 bases short and J 14 bases short, with 7 bases between. Germline V gene sequence: CDR1 MNHEY, CDR2 SVGEGT. The CDR3 sequence is 11 residues long. In nucleotides, the CDR3 is TGTGCCAGCAGTTACATGGGGGCCCTCCACTTT. Translating gives CASSYMGALHF.

The CDR3 sequence is CASSPTAGGVNEQFF. The CDR3 region has the DNA TGTGCCAGCAGCCCCACAGCGGGGGGAGTAAATGAGCAGTTCTTC. V and J are TRBV11-2 and TRBJ2-5, with 9 bases matching TRBD2. The assigned J gene may be wrong: the sequence end matches TRBJ2-1 better. Germline V gives CDR1 SGHAT, CDR2 FQNNGV. This CDR3 contains 15 residues.

This clonotype was observed once. The CDR3: CSASQMRGSGGARETQYF. As DNA, the CDR3 is TGCAGTGCTTCCCAGATGCGGGGTAGCGGGGGGGCGCGTGAGACCCAGTACTTC. This chain joins TRBV20-1 and TRBJ2-5; 11 positions match TRBD2. The germline gives CDR1 DFQATT, CDR2 SNEGSKA (reference sequence). V trimming: 5 bases; J trimming: 5 bases; junction bases outside the gene matches: 19. The length of the CDR3 is 18 residues.

The gene calls are TRBV5-1 and TRBJ1-1, with D hard to call. With 2 bases removed from V and 5 bases from J, the gap between germline ends came to 7 bases. This CDR3 has 12 amino acids. Germline V gene lookup returns CDR1 SGHRS and CDR2 YFSETQ. CDR3 amino acids: CASSFGKTEAFF. CDR3 DNA: TGCGCCAGCAGCTTTGGGAAGACTGAAGCTTTCTTT. Looking up the rest from reference TRBV5-1 and TRBJ1-1 gives the full variable domain: KAGVTQTPRYLIKTRGQQVTLSCSPISGHRSVSWYQQTPGQGLQFLFEYFSETQRNKGNFPGRFSGRQFSNSRSEMNVSTLELGDSALYLCASSFGKTEAFFGQGTRLTVV.

V usage is TRBV6-1 and J usage is TRBJ1-2; TRBD1 agrees at 10 bases. Germline V gene data show CDR1 as MNHNS and CDR2 as SASEGT. The CDR3 extends over 16 amino acids. V shed 6 bases and J 0 bases; nucleotides not matched to a gene: 7. DNA of the CDR3: TGTGCCAGCAGAACCGGGACAGGGGAGACTAACTATGGCTACACCTTC. Translated: CASRTGTGETNYGYTF.

This sequence joins TRBV29-1 and TRBJ2-7, with TRBD1 as a possible D gene (5 bases). The CDR3 length is 12 residues. V shed 7 bases and J shed 3 bases, with 13 bases lying between them. Germline V gene sequence: CDR1 SQVTM, CDR2 ANQGSEA. DNA of the CDR3: TGCAGCGCTTCTGGGGCCAGCTACGAGCAGTACTTC. Protein sequence: CSASGASYEQYF.

There are many counts of this clonotype. The chain has TRBV5-1 and TRBJ2-5; TRBD2 aligns across 11 bases. V lost 4 bases, J lost 3 bases, and 5 bases stayed unmatched. Germline V gene data show CDR1 as SGHRS and CDR2 as YFSETQ. The CDR3 extends over 15 amino acids. This chain's CDR3 is CASSVLAGEKETQYF. The DNA of the CDR3 is TGCGCCAGCAGCGTACTAGCGGGGGAAAAAGAGACCCAGTACTTC.

The V and J genes are TRBV6-6 and TRBJ2-7; D tentatively reads TRBD1 or TRBD2 (5 bases each). With 4 bases removed from V and 2 bases from J, the gap between germline ends came to 15 bases. The CDR3 length is 15 residues. Germline V gene sequence: CDR1 MNHNY, CDR2 SVGAGI (reference sequence). The chain's CDR3 is CASSSPGDGAYEQYF. CDR3 nucleotides: TGTGCCAGCAGTTCTCCCGGGGACGGAGCCTACGAGCAGTACTTC.

V is TRBV28 and J is TRBJ1-4; 7 bases match TRBD1. Germline CDR1 reads MDHEN; CDR2 reads SYDVKM. Unmatched junction bases numbered 9, after V lost 6 bases and J lost 8 bases. CDR3 length: 14 amino acids. CDR3 residues: CASSLTGAFEKLFF. The CDR3 DNA follows: TGTGCCAGCAGCCTCACAGGGGCTTTCGAAAAACTGTTTTTT.

This clonotype was observed a few times. The CDR3 nucleotides read TGTGCCAGCAGCACATTAGCGGGGGGGGGCACAGATACGCAGTATTTT. Its protein product is CASSTLAGGGTDTQYF. The gene calls are TRBV21-1 and TRBJ2-3; TRBD2, the table's D call, was not compared with the DNA. TRBV21-1 is labeled a pseudogene. There are 16 residues in the CDR3.

This clonotype occurred once. The chain couples TRBV7-9 to TRBJ2-5; D might be TRBD1 or TRBD2, each matching 5 bases. The V gene's germline CDR1 is SEHNR and CDR2 FQNEAQ (reference sequence). This CDR3 has 16 residues. The V gene lost 3 bases and the J gene lost 5 bases, with 19 bases spanning the gap. CDR3 protein: CASSLARGVQVETQYF. The CDR3 region has the DNA TGTGCCAGCAGCTTGGCCAGAGGGGTGCAGGTCGAGACCCAGTACTTC.

V is TRBV25-1 and J is TRBJ2-1, with 7 bases aligning to TRBD2. J lost 9 bases, V lost 6 bases, and 11 bases had no gene match. CDR3 length: 14 residues. CDR1 is MGHDK and CDR2 is SYGVNS in the germline V gene. Here the CDR3 reads CASSPGLTEREQFF. The CDR3 coding sequence is TGTGCCAGCAGCCCGGGACTAACGGAGCGTGAGCAGTTCTTC.

This clonotype was observed a few times. The chain recombines TRBV4-2 with TRBJ2-1; TRBD2 matches at 11 bases. Germline V gene data show CDR1 as LGHNA and CDR2 as YNFKEQ. Unmatched junction bases numbered 8, after V lost 0 bases and J lost 7 bases. CDR3 length: 17 amino acids. CDR3 bases: TGTGCCAGCAGCCAAGATCTAGCGCTAGCGGGGGGTAATGAGCAGTTCTTC. This encodes CASSQDLALAGGNEQFF.

This chain joins TRBV14 and TRBJ1-2; D gene unclear. This CDR3 is built from 13 residues. Germline V gene sequence: CDR1 SGHDN, CDR2 FVKESK. Between the trimmed V and J ends, which lost 0 bases and 8 bases, there was a span of 10 bases. The CDR3 loop reads CASSQEPTWGYTF. In DNA, the CDR3 is TGTGCCAGCAGCCAAGAACCCACCTGGGGCTACACCTTC.

This clonotype showed up just a few times. CDR3 bases: TGTGCCAGCAGCTTCACCGGCATCGGCAATGAGCAGTTCTTC. It encodes CASSFTGIGNEQFF. The chain carries TRBV5-5 and TRBJ2-1; D is unresolved. CDR1 is SGHKS, CDR2 YYEKEE, per germline (reference sequence). The CDR3 runs 14 residues. V lost 2 bases and J lost 6, with 12 bases in between. Looking up the rest from reference TRBV5-5 and TRBJ2-1 gives the full variable domain: DAGVTQSPTHLIKTRGQQVTLRCSPISGHKSVSWYQQVLGQGPQFIFQYYEKEERGRGNFPDRFSARQFPNYSSELNVNALLLGDSALYLCASSFTGIGNEQFFGPGTRLTVL.

The chain combines TRBV6-1 with TRBJ1-1; D is unresolved. Germline V gene sequence: CDR1 MNHNS, CDR2 SASEGT. V lost 7 bases to trimming and J lost 0 bases, with 12 bases between them. This CDR3 is built from 14 residues. The CDR3 nucleotides read TGTGCCAGCATCAACACAGAGATGAACACTGAAGCTTTCTTT. This codes for CASINTEMNTEAFF.

This clonotype was seen a few times. This chain connects TRBV20-1 to TRBJ2-1; D assignment may be TRBD1 or TRBD2 (5 bases each). Germline V gene lookup returns CDR1 DFQATT and CDR2 SNEGSKA (reference sequence). The CDR3 is 16 amino acids. V was shortened by 3 bases and J by 0 bases, with 15 bases between the two germline ends. CDR3 DNA: TGCAGTGCTAGGGGGCAGAGGGAACTCTCCTACAATGAGCAGTTCTTC. Translating gives CSARGQRELSYNEQFF.

This clonotype occurred a few times. The gene calls are TRBV6-5 and TRBJ1-1; no reliable D call. The germline CDR1 and CDR2 sequences are MNHEY and SVGAGI. CDR3 length: 14 amino acids. V was shortened by 7 bases and J by 1 base, with 13 bases between the two germline ends. The CDR3 DNA reads as TGTGCCAGCACCCTCGGAGGGTGGAACACTGAAGCTTTCTTT. As protein: CASTLGGWNTEAFF.

This clonotype was seen at least ten times. The CDR3 sequence is CASSLGAGDAPLHF. The CDR3, as DNA: TGCGCCAGCAGCTTGGGGGCAGGGGATGCACCCCTCCACTTT. This rearrangement joins TRBV5-1 to TRBJ1-6; D is possibly TRBD1 (6 bases). V was shortened by 0 bases and J by 11 bases, with 12 bases between the two germline ends. The CDR3 extends over 14 amino acids. Germline CDR1 is SGHRS and CDR2 is YFSETQ. Full variable domain (rest looked up from reference TRBV5-1 and TRBJ1-6): KAGVTQTPRYLIKTRGQQVTLSCSPISGHRSVSWYQQTPGQGLQFLFEYFSETQRNKGNFPGRFSGRQFSNSRSEMNVSTLELGDSALYLCASSLGAGDAPLHFGNGTRLTVT.

This clonotype was seen only a few times. The J gene is TRBJ1-5, the V gene TRBV6-5; TRBD1 matches at 9 bases. Germline CDR1 is MNHEY and CDR2 is SVGAGI. J gave up 9 bases and V 2 bases, and 8 bases lay outside the gene matches. The CDR3 spans 15 residues. CDR3 sequence reads: CASSYPGQGRPPQHF. In nucleotides, the CDR3 is TGTGCCAGCAGTTACCCCGGACAGGGGAGGCCGCCCCAGCATTTT.

The chain couples TRBV5-1 to TRBJ1-2; TRBD1 matches 7 bases. The CDR3 runs to 14 residues. The germline V gene has CDR1 SGHRS and CDR2 YFSETQ. With 1 base clipped from V and 6 bases from J, the junction kept 6 bases outside the gene matches. CDR3 amino acids: CASSLYRGVNGYTF. The CDR3 coding sequence is TGCGCCAGCAGCTTGTACAGGGGAGTCAATGGCTACACCTTC.

The chain carries TRBV20-1 and TRBJ2-1, with TRBD1 matching 7 bases. The assigned J gene may be wrong: the sequence end matches TRBJ2-5 better. Germline CDR1 is DFQATT and CDR2 is SNEGSKA (reference sequence). CDR3 length: 13 amino acids. As DNA, the CDR3 is TGCAGTGCTAGCTCTCTAGCAGGGGGGACCCAGTACTTC. Translation: CSASSLAGGTQYF.

The J gene is TRBJ2-3, the V gene TRBV18; tentative D call: TRBD2 (6 bases). Germline CDR1 reads KGHSH; CDR2 reads LQKENI. Trimming took 0 bases from V and 6 from J, leaving 13 bases between them. The CDR3 is 15 residues long. The CDR3 loop is CASSPPSLASDTQYF. CDR3 in DNA: TGTGCCAGCTCACCACCGAGCCTAGCGTCGGATACGCAGTATTTT.

This clonotype has just a few counts. The conserved closing phenylalanine or tryptophan is absent in this CDR3, likely reflecting a read error. The V and J genes are TRBV5-1 and TRBJ1-1; 8 nucleotides line up with TRBD1. Unmatched junction bases numbered 3, after V lost 5 bases and J lost 3 bases. Germline CDR1 SGHRS, CDR2 YFSETQ. There are 13 residues in the CDR3. CDR3 region: CASSQQGDTEAFL. The CDR3 bases are TGCGCCAGCAGTCAACAGGGGGACACTGAAGCTTTCCTT.

The table lists this clonotype with a few counts. This sequence joins TRBV27 and TRBJ1-4; D not resolved. CDR1 and CDR2 from the germline V gene are MNHEY and SMNVEV (reference sequence). CDR3 size: 15 residues. V gave up 1 base and J gave up 2 bases, with 8 bases separating them. CDR3 protein: CASSLLGRTNEKLFF. The DNA for the CDR3 is TGTGCCAGCAGTTTATTAGGGAGGACTAATGAAAAACTGTTTTTT. Full variable domain (rest looked up from reference TRBV27 and TRBJ1-4): EAQVTQNPRYLITVTGKKLTVTCSQNMNHEYMSWYRQDPGLGLRQIYYSMNVEVTDKGDVPEGYKVSRKEKRNFPLILESPSPNQTSLYFCASSLLGRTNEKLFFGSGTQLSVL.

This clonotype appeared a few times. This CDR3 is CASSPPGQQNTEAFF. In DNA, the CDR3 is TGTGCCAGCAGCCCGCCCGGACAGCAGAACACTGAAGCTTTCTTT. The chain uses TRBV4-2 and TRBJ1-1, with D maybe TRBD1 (6 bases). Trimming took off 4 bases at V and 1 base at J, with 13 bases between the two ends. Germline CDR1 and CDR2: LGHNA and YNFKEQ. There are 15 residues in the CDR3.

The chain has TRBV6-5 and TRBJ2-2, with 7 bases that match TRBD1. The junction had 7 bases not matched to a gene; V was cut back by 6 bases and J by 6 bases. The CDR3 is 14 residues long. Germline lookup yields CDR1 MNHEY and CDR2 SVGAGI. The CDR3 region is CASSRGGEAGELFF. CDR3 sequence (DNA): TGTGCCAGCAGCCGAGGGGGCGAGGCCGGGGAGCTGTTTTTT.